One and the same sample provided the 21 T cell receptor beta chains below, sequenced in a study of spatial heterogeneity in lung cancer. MiXCR was run by TCRdb on the 5' RACE reads, yielding one entry per CDR3 protein. The table has 4,900 or so distinct CDR3 sequences, 4% to 5.5% seen once; the top ten hold around a tenth. The time point denotes: sample taken at primary tumor resection. Sequenced here: normal lung tissue next to the tumor, sampled at surgery. The receptors were gathered from a female donor with early-stage non-small cell lung cancer.

This clonotype qualifies as medium-sized (0.01 to 0.1%). This chain uses TRBV7-3 with TRBJ1-1, with D perhaps TRBD1 (6 bases). Trimming removed 3 bases from V and 2 bases from J, with 10 bases in between. Per the germline V gene, CDR1 is SGHTA and CDR2 is FQGTGA. The CDR3 covers 14 residues. CDR3 region: CASSLTRGNTEAFF. The CDR3 nucleotides read TGTGCCAGCAGCTTGACCAGGGGTAACACTGAAGCTTTCTTT.

This clonotype was counted at least ten times. V and J are TRBV7-9 and TRBJ2-3; 11 bases match TRBD2. V shed 5 bases, J shed 5 bases, and the junction held 6 bases outside the gene matches. Germline V gene data show CDR1 as SEHNR and CDR2 as FQNEAQ (reference sequence). This CDR3 is 15 amino acids long. The CDR3 reads CASSRSGRAEDTQYF. CDR3 sequence (DNA): TGTGCCAGCAGCCGTAGCGGGAGGGCCGAAGATACGCAGTATTTT.

This clonotype has at least ten counts. The chain is built from TRBV14 and TRBJ1-6; weak D call: TRBD1 (5 bases). V was pared by 0 bases and J by 10 bases, with 16 bases between. In germline, CDR1 is SGHDN, CDR2 FVKESK. This CDR3 is 16 amino acids long. CDR3 loop: CASSQDLVRAGSPLHF. In nucleotides, the CDR3 is TGTGCCAGCAGCCAAGATCTCGTCAGGGCGGGATCACCCCTCCACTTT.

This clonotype was detected a few times. The chain has TRBV6-2 or TRBV6-3 and TRBJ1-1; 11 bases are shared with TRBD1. Germline values: CDR1 MNHEY, CDR2 SVGEGT. The CDR3 is 14 residues long. V trimming: 4 bases; J trimming: 6 bases; junction bases outside the gene matches: 4. The CDR3 is CASSSWGQGAEAFF. In DNA form, the CDR3 reads TGTGCCAGCAGTTCCTGGGGACAGGGGGCTGAAGCTTTCTTT.

In regard to this clonotype: A read error is possible here, since a much larger clone lies one base away. The rearrangement uses TRBV30 and TRBJ1-2; D is uncertain. The CDR3 contains 11 residues. CDR1 is GTSNPN, CDR2 SVGIG, per germline (reference sequence). In nucleotides, the CDR3 is TGTGCCTGGAGGGGTTTCTATGGCTACAACTTC. The encoded protein is CAWRGFYGYNF.

This clonotype was detected ten times or more. The CDR3 DNA sequence: TGTGCCAGCAGCTTCTCTAGCAGGGAGACCCAGTACTTC. Amino acids: CASSFSSRETQYF. The chain has TRBV7-8 and TRBJ2-5; D is possibly TRBD2 (5 bases). The CDR3 is 13 residues long. V was pared by 3 bases and J by 5 bases, with 10 bases between. Germline loops: CDR1 SGHVS, CDR2 FQNEAQ.

This clonotype is medium-sized by share. V usage is TRBV10-2 and J usage is TRBJ1-2, with 7 nucleotides matching TRBD1. Germline V gene sequence: CDR1 WSHSY, CDR2 SAAADI. This CDR3 has 14 amino acids. V was clipped by 7 bases and J by 4 bases; unmatched bases: 9. The CDR3 coding sequence is TGCGCCAGCATATCCCCTGGGACAGCCTATGGCTACACCTTC. Encoded protein: CASISPGTAYGYTF.

The chain is built from TRBV30 and TRBJ1-3; TRBD1 is a possible D gene (6 bases). With 7 bases removed from V and 0 bases from J, the gap between germline ends came to 13 bases. The CDR3 spans 14 residues. The germline V gene has CDR1 GTSNPN and CDR2 SVGIG (reference sequence). Here the CDR3 DNA reads TGTGCCTCGTCGACGGACAGCTCTGGAAACACCATATATTTT. Protein sequence: CASSTDSSGNTIYF.

This clonotype was picked up many times. This chain uses TRBV27 with TRBJ2-1; D unclear. The germline V gene encodes CDR1 MNHEY and CDR2 SMNVEV (reference sequence). Trimming shortened V by 2 bases and J by 9 bases, and 14 bases separated the two germline ends. CDR3 length equals 14 residues. The CDR3 nucleotides are TGTGCCAGCAGTTTAGACCGCACTACTTTTGAGCAGTTCTTC. It codes for CASSLDRTTFEQFF.

Within the sample, this clonotype is medium-sized. The rearrangement joins TRBV28 to TRBJ2-1; D is ambiguous. The CDR3 totals 14 residues. CDR1 is MDHEN and CDR2 is SYDVKM in the germline V gene. Trimming left V 1 base short and J 7 bases short, with 11 bases between. DNA for the CDR3: TGTGCCAGCAGTTTATTTACCTCTGAGAATGAGCAGTTCTTC. Its translation: CASSLFTSENEQFF.

This clonotype was observed many times. This chain connects TRBV5-4 to TRBJ2-1; D possibly corresponds to TRBD2 (5 bases). With 0 bases removed from V and 0 bases from J, the gap between germline ends came to 16 bases. This CDR3 spans 18 amino acids. The V gene's germline CDR1 is SGHNT and CDR2 YYREEE (reference sequence). In DNA, the CDR3 is TGTGCCAGCAGCTTGGCGGACTTTAGAGGTCTCTCCTACAATGAGCAGTTCTTC. Its protein is CASSLADFRGLSYNEQFF.

By share, this clonotype counts as medium-sized. The chain is built from TRBV20-1 and TRBJ1-1, with 9 nucleotides matching TRBD1. This CDR3 is built from 14 residues. Germline V lookup: CDR1 DFQATT, CDR2 SNEGSKA (reference sequence). J lost 6 bases, V lost 5 bases, and 10 bases had no gene match. CDR3: CSARQDRGRSEAFF. CDR3 coding DNA: TGCAGTGCTCGCCAGGACAGGGGAAGATCTGAAGCTTTCTTT.

At least ten counts were recorded for this clonotype. The chain combines TRBV10-3 with TRBJ1-5; D uncertain. The length of the CDR3 is 14 residues. The germline CDR1 and CDR2 sequences are ENHRY and SYGVKD. Trimming shortened V by 3 bases and J by 3 bases, and 9 bases separated the two germline ends. Here the CDR3 DNA reads TGTGCCATCAGTGACTATGGTGACAATCAGCCCCAGCATTTT. Translation gives CAISDYGDNQPQHF.

This clonotype is labeled medium-sized (0.01 to 0.1%). The chain employs TRBV7-8 and TRBJ1-1; 12 bases are shared with TRBD1. Trimming at V came to 1 base and at J to 4 bases, leaving 16 bases not matched to a gene. Germline V lookup: CDR1 SGHVS, CDR2 FQNEAQ. This CDR3 has 20 residues. The CDR3 DNA is TGTGCCAGCAGCTTAGGGCTGGTGGGGACAGGGGGCGACGGGATCACTGAAGCTTTCTTT. Translation: CASSLGLVGTGGDGITEAFF.

Turning to this clonotype: This may come from a read error, since a much larger clone is one base off. V is TRBV29-1 and J is TRBJ1-2, with 8 nucleotides matching TRBD1. The CDR3 consists of 12 residues. The V gene's germline CDR1 is SQVTM and CDR2 ANQGSEA. The CDR3: CSVGSGGDGYNF. The CDR3 DNA reads TGCAGCGTTGGATCAGGGGGCGATGGCTACAACTTC.

In this sample, this clonotype turned up many times. A much larger clone differs from this one at a single base, so this may be a read error. The genes are TRBV3-1 and TRBJ1-2, with D unresolved. From germline, CDR1 is LGHDT and CDR2 YNNKEL (reference sequence). The CDR3 length is 13 residues. The CDR3 DNA reads as TGTGCCAGCAGCCCTTCCCCACTGGATGGCTACAACTTC. The encoded protein is CASSPSPLDGYNF.

This clonotype is categorized as medium-sized. V gene TRBV6-5 combines with J gene TRBJ1-2, with 8 positions matching TRBD1. Germline V gene data show CDR1 as MNHEY and CDR2 as SVGAGI. The CDR3 is 15 residues long. V was pared by 2 bases and J by 3 bases, with 5 bases of the junction left unmatched. The DNA of the CDR3 is TGTGCCAGCAGTTACGGCGGGACAGGATACTATGGCTACACCTTC. Translation: CASSYGGTGYYGYTF.

The gene calls are TRBV7-6 and TRBJ2-7, with TRBD1 matching over 9 bases. Germline CDR1 and CDR2: SGHVS and FNYEAQ. The V segment lost 1 base and the J segment 6 bases; nucleotides outside the gene matches: 7. The CDR3 is 15 residues long. The CDR3 DNA follows: TGTGCCAGCAGCTTAGTAGGGACAGGGCTTGCCGAGCAGTACTTC. Translating gives CASSLVGTGLAEQYF.

This clonotype is labeled medium-sized. CDR3 residues: CSVEDPSRRSYNEQFF. Written as DNA, the CDR3 is TGCAGCGTTGAAGATCCTAGCCGGCGCTCCTACAATGAGCAGTTCTTC. The chain carries TRBV29-1 and TRBJ2-1; TRBD2 might be the D (5 bases). Germline lookup yields CDR1 SQVTM and CDR2 ANQGSEA. Trimming took off 0 bases at V and 0 bases at J, with 12 bases between the two ends. The CDR3 covers 16 residues.

This clonotype was counted a few times. The chain carries TRBV10-2 and TRBJ2-4; D gene ambiguous. The CDR3 runs 14 residues. V was trimmed by 2 bases and J by 0 bases, leaving 5 bases between them. The germline gives CDR1 WSHSY, CDR2 SAAADI. The CDR3 sequence: CASSEAQAKNIQYF. CDR3 coding DNA: TGCGCCAGCAGTGAGGCCCAAGCCAAAAACATTCAGTACTTC.

This clonotype was picked up many times. The chain couples TRBV19 to TRBJ1-5; perhaps TRBD1 as D (5 bases). Germline values: CDR1 LNHDA, CDR2 SQIVND (reference sequence). V was shortened by 5 bases and J by 4 bases, with 9 bases between the two germline ends. The CDR3 runs to 13 residues. Written as DNA, the CDR3 is TGTGCCAGTAGTTCGGGGGGTAATCAGCCCCAGCATTTT. Translation gives CASSSGGNQPQHF.